The next 20 T cell receptor beta chains were all read from a single sample in a study of cytomegalovirus exposure and HLA in healthy donors. Primers: 60 Vbeta forward and 13 Jbeta reverse. The table came from immunoSEQ multiplex PCR; TCRdb's copy has only in-frame clones and leaves some out. In the table there are approximately 210,000 clones, about 85% of which are singletons. The sequenced sample consisted of PBMCs. These receptors were obtained from a woman aged 45-65 years in good health and CMV-seronegative.

This clone was detected only once. The chain employs TRBV19 and TRBJ2-5; possibly TRBD2 for D (6 bases). The J call may be wrong; the DNA end is better matched by TRBJ2-7. Germline CDR1 reads LNHDA; CDR2 reads SQIVND (reference sequence). CDR3 length equals 14 residues. CDR3 in DNA: TGTGCCAGTAGTATGGCGGGACGGAGCTACGAGCAGTACTTC. Protein product: CASSMAGRSYEQYF.

The rearrangement joins TRBV7-2 to TRBJ1-1, with D perhaps matching TRBD1 (6 bases). The ends were cut back, 3 bases at V and 10 bases at J, with 27 bases in the middle. CDR3 length: 17 amino acids. The germline gives CDR1 SGHTA, CDR2 FQGNSA. CDR3 in amino acids: CASSLDLGVGQGFTAFF. The CDR3 coding sequence is TGTGCCAGCAGCTTGGACCTGGGTGTCGGGCAGGGGTTTACAGCTTTCTTT.

This sequence joins TRBV7-2 and TRBJ2-2, with D possibly being TRBD2 (7 bases). The V gene lost 6 bases and the J gene lost 6 bases, with 26 bases spanning the gap. Germline CDR1 is SGHTA and CDR2 is FQGNSA. The CDR3 sequence is 18 residues long. CDR3: CASSRTPGGGAIPGELFF. Here the CDR3 DNA reads TGTGCCAGCAGTCGAACCCCGGGTGGGGGGGCTATACCCGGGGAGCTGTTTTTT.

This chain uses TRBV7-3 with TRBJ2-1; 8 bases agree with TRBD2. The CDR3 contains 15 residues. V trimming: 5 bases; J trimming: 4 bases; junction bases outside the gene matches: 7. Germline loops: CDR1 SGHTA, CDR2 FQGTGA. The CDR3 sequence: CASSLSAGDYNEQFF. The CDR3 DNA is TGTGCCAGCAGCCTCTCAGCGGGAGATTACAATGAGCAGTTCTTC. The entire variable domain, with the rest obtained from reference TRBV7-3 and TRBJ2-1, is as follows: GAGVSQTPSNKVTEKGKYVELRCDPISGHTALYWYRQSLGQGPEFLIYFQGTGAADDSGLPNDRFFAVRPEGSVSTLKIQRTERGDSAVYLCASSLSAGDYNEQFFGPGTRLTVL.

The chain recombines TRBV12-5 with TRBJ1-6; D might be TRBD1 (6 bases). The V end was cut by 2 bases, the J end by 9 bases, with 11 bases between. This CDR3 is 14 amino acids long. Germline values: CDR1 LGHNT, CDR2 FRNRAP. In DNA form, the CDR3 reads TGTGCTAGTGGTTTGTACAGGGCTGGTTCACCCCTCCACTTT. This encodes CASGLYRAGSPLHF.

A remark on this clone: Other nucleotide sequences from this sample produce the same CDR3. CDR3 protein: CSVGGLAGSTDTQYF. CDR3 DNA: TGCAGCGTTGGGGGACTAGCGGGGAGCACAGATACGCAGTATTTT. This chain uses TRBV29-1 with TRBJ2-3; 13 bases match TRBD2. Germline-derived CDR1 and CDR2 are SQVTM and ANQGSEA. J lost 0 bases, V lost 4 bases, and 1 base had no gene match. The CDR3 runs to 15 residues.

The genes are TRBV4-3 and TRBJ1-2; 8 bases align to TRBD1. Germline V gene lookup returns CDR1 LGHNA and CDR2 YSLEER. The trim removed 6 bases at V and 5 bases at J, leaving 8 bases unmatched. The CDR3 covers 14 residues. The CDR3 sequence is CASRPTGGFYGYTF. In DNA form, the CDR3 reads TGCGCCAGCAGGCCTACAGGGGGGTTTTATGGCTACACCTTC.

V gene TRBV11-1 combines with J gene TRBJ1-1, with D perhaps TRBD1 (5 bases). Germline-derived CDR1 and CDR2 are SGHAT and FQDESV (reference sequence). The length of the CDR3 is 13 residues. Trimming stripped 5 bases from V and 4 bases from J, with 11 bases between. The CDR3 protein is CASSRGRGTEAFF. The DNA for the CDR3 is TGTGCCAGCAGCCGAGGGAGGGGCACTGAAGCTTTCTTT.

This chain uses TRBV7-2 with TRBJ1-2; 7 bases are a match to TRBD1. The CDR3 loop spans 15 amino acids. CDR1 and CDR2 (germline): SGHTA, FQGNSA. Losses at the gene ends were 5 bases for V and 1 base for J; bases not matched to a gene: 7. The CDR3 nucleotides read TGTGCCAGCAGCCCAAGACAGGGATATAACTATGGCTACACCTTC. Its protein is CASSPRQGYNYGYTF.

The chain joins TRBV6-1 to TRBJ2-7; possible D gene TRBD1, 5 bases. The CDR3 spans 13 residues. Trimming stripped 10 bases from V and 2 bases from J, with 15 bases between. Germline V CDR1 and CDR2: MNHNS, SASEGT. CDR3 nucleotide sequence: TGTGCCATCTCCGAAGGGGTTACCTACGAGCAGTACTTC. It encodes CAISEGVTYEQYF.

The rearrangement links TRBV6-4 to TRBJ2-2; 8 bases are shared with TRBD1. The CDR3 has 14 amino acids. Unmatched junction bases numbered 0, after V lost 6 bases and J lost 0 bases. Germline lookup yields CDR1 MRHNA and CDR2 SNTAGT. In DNA form, the CDR3 reads TGTGCCAGCAGGGGACAGGCGAACACCGGGGAGCTGTTTTTT. Translation gives CASRGQANTGELFF.

V is TRBV2 and J is TRBJ2-7; TRBD2 aligns across 9 bases. This CDR3 is built from 14 residues. With V trimmed by 1 base and J by 4 bases, 2 bases remained unmatched. Germline CDR1 reads SNHLY; CDR2 reads FYNNEI. The CDR3 is CASSEVAGVYEQYF. For the CDR3, the DNA is TGTGCCAGCAGTGAAGTAGCGGGAGTGTACGAGCAGTACTTC.

The V and J genes are TRBV5-5 and TRBJ1-1; D gene ambiguous. Per germline, CDR1 SGHKS and CDR2 YYEKEE (reference sequence). CDR3 length equals 13 residues. V lost 0 bases and J 1 base, leaving 4 bases between the germline ends. CDR3 amino acids: CASSLERNTEAFF. CDR3 bases: TGTGCCAGCAGCTTGGAGCGGAACACTGAAGCTTTCTTT.

The chain links TRBV18 to TRBJ2-3; a weak D match, TRBD1 (6 bases). This CDR3 contains 17 residues. Germline V gene sequence: CDR1 KGHSH, CDR2 LQKENI. The V and J ends lost 3 bases and 1 base respectively, with 17 bases between them. Here the CDR3 reads CASSPAVVRQGTDTQYF. CDR3 DNA: TGTGCCAGCTCACCCGCGGTGGTTCGACAGGGCACAGATACGCAGTATTTT.

V is TRBV5-5 and J is TRBJ2-7; no clear D. Trimming left V 6 bases short and J 3 bases short, with 10 bases between. The germline V gene has CDR1 SGHKS and CDR2 YYEKEE (reference sequence). This CDR3 spans 12 amino acids. CDR3 sequence reads: CASNSALYEQYF. The CDR3 DNA is TGTGCCAGCAACTCCGCCCTCTACGAGCAGTACTTC.

About this clone itself: Other DNA sequences from this sample encode an identical CDR3 as well. This chain links TRBV27 with TRBJ1-5; perhaps TRBD1 as D (6 bases). The CDR3 runs to 13 residues. V shed 5 bases and J shed 4 bases, with 9 bases lying between them. Germline V CDR1 and CDR2: MNHEY, SMNVEV (reference sequence). The CDR3 nucleotides are TGTGCCAGCAGTCTCAGGGGAAATCAGCCCCAGCATTTT. Its translation is CASSLRGNQPQHF.

This chain uses TRBV7-2 with TRBJ2-2; 10 nucleotides line up with TRBD1. CDR1 and CDR2 from the germline V gene are SGHTA and FQGNSA. The CDR3 extends over 16 amino acids. Trimming at V came to 1 base and at J to 6 bases, leaving 5 bases not matched to a gene. The CDR3 sequence: CASSLVGQGVAGELFF. CDR3 nucleotide sequence: TGTGCCAGCAGCTTAGTTGGACAGGGGGTGGCCGGGGAGCTGTTTTTT. The variable domain in full, with the rest retrieved from reference TRBV7-2 and TRBJ2-2, is GAGVSQSPSNKVTEKGKDVELRCDPISGHTALYWYRQSLGQGLEFLIYFQGNSAPDKSGLPSDRFSAERTGGSVSTLTIQRTQQEDSAVYLCASSLVGQGVAGELFFGEGSRLTVL.

The gene calls are TRBV7-2 and TRBJ2-5; D unresolved. With 1 base removed from V and 0 bases from J, the gap between germline ends came to 6 bases. The CDR3 sequence is 14 residues long. Germline V lookup: CDR1 SGHTA, CDR2 FQGNSA. The CDR3 protein is CASSLGSYQETQYF. CDR3 in DNA: TGTGCCAGCAGCTTAGGGAGTTACCAAGAGACCCAGTACTTC.

The rearrangement uses TRBV5-1 and TRBJ2-5; 12 nucleotides line up with TRBD2. V was pared by 4 bases and J by 4 bases, with 8 bases of the junction left unmatched. The CDR3 is 16 amino acids. CDR1 is SGHRS, CDR2 YFSETQ, per germline. CDR3 protein: CASSLAGGLIGETQYF. CDR3 DNA: TGCGCCAGCAGCCTAGCGGGAGGGCTGATCGGAGAGACCCAGTACTTC.

The chain uses TRBV18 and TRBJ1-5; 8 bases fit TRBD1. V gave up 4 bases and J gave up 2 bases; unmatched junction bases: 1. There are 14 residues in the CDR3. The V gene's germline CDR1 is KGHSH and CDR2 LQKENI. The CDR3 DNA sequence: TGTGCCAGCTCACAGGGACAGGGCAATCAGCCCCAGCATTTT. This sequence encodes CASSQGQGNQPQHF. Full variable domain (outside the CDR3, taken from reference TRBV18 and TRBJ1-5): NAGVMQNPRHLVRRRGQEARLRCSPMKGHSHVYWYRQLPEEGLKFMVYLQKENIIDESGMPKERFSAEFPKEGPSILRIQQVVRGDSAAYFCASSQGQGNQPQHFGDGTRLSIL.